This record covers a single T cell receptor beta chain. Trimming cost V 3 bases and J 6 bases, with 6 bases left between them. Germline V lookup: CDR1 LNHDA, CDR2 SQIVND (reference sequence). CDR3 size: 13 residues. This entry belongs to a study of a mutant IDH1 vaccine in newly diagnosed glioma. Overall study: Patients had received radiotherapy, temozolomide, or both previously, most receiving both.

The sample's time point: baseline, week 1 (first vaccination visit). This sample's treatment: pre-vaccination baseline after standard-of-care therapy. The table came from immunoSEQ multiplex PCR; TCRdb's copy has only in-frame clones and leaves some out. Of 70,000 to 95,000 clones in the sample, more than 65% were seen once. This TCR was sampled from a man aged 40-49 years with glioma. Some clones in this sample may be carry-over from other donors' samples. V usage is TRBV19 and J usage is TRBJ1-6; D gene ambiguous. The sequenced sample was PBMCs, obtained from a glioma patient treated with radiotherapy, temozolomide or both. The DNA of the CDR3 is TGTGCCAGTAGTATGGATCTTAATTCACCCCTCCACTTT. Protein product: CASSMDLNSPLHF.